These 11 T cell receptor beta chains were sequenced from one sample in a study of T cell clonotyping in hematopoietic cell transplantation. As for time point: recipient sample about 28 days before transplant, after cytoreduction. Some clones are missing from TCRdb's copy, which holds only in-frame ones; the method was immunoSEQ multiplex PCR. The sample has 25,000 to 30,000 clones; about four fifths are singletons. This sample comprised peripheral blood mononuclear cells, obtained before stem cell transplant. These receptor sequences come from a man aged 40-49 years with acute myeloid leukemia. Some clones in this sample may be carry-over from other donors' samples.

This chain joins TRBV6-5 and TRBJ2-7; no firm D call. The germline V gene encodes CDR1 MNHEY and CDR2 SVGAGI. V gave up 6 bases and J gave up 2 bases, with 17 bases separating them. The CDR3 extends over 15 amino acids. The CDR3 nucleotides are TGTGCCAGCAGCCCGGCCTACGCCGGAGCCTACGAGCAGTACTTC. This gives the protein CASSPAYAGAYEQYF.

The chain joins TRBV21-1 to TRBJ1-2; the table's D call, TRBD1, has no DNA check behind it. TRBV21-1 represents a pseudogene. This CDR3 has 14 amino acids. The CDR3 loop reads CASSKSGSRLGYTF. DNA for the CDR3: TGTGCCAGCAGCAAGTCAGGGTCCCGTCTAGGCTACACCTTC.

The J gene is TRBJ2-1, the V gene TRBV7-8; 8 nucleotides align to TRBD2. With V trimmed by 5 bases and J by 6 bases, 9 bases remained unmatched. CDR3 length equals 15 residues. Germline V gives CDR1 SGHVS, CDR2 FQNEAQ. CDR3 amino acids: CASSTAGEGVNEQFF. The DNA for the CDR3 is TGTGCCAGCAGCACAGCGGGAGAGGGGGTCAATGAGCAGTTCTTC.

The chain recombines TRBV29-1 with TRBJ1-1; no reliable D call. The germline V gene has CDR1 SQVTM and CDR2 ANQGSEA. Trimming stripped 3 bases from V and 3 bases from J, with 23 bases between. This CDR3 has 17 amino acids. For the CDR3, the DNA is TGCAGCGTTGAGCCCCTCCGGGCGCCGACCCAATACACTGAAGCTTTCTTT. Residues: CSVEPLRAPTQYTEAFF. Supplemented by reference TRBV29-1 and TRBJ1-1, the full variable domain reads SAVISQKPSRDICQRGTSLTIQCQVDSQVTMMFWYRQQPGQSLTLIATANQGSEATYESGFVIDKFPISRPNLTFSTLTVSNMSPEDSSIYLCSVEPLRAPTQYTEAFFGQGTRLTVV.

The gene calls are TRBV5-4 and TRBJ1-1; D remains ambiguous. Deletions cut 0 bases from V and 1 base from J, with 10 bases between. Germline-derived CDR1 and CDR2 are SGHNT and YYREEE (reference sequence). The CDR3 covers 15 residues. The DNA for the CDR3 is TGTGCCAGCAGCTTGGGCAAGTGGGGGAACACTGAAGCTTTCTTT. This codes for CASSLGKWGNTEAFF.

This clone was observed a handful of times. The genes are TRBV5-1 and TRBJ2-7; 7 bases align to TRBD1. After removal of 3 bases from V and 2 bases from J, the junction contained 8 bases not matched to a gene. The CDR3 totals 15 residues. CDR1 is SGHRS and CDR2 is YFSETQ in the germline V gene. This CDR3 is CASSSGQPTPYEQYF. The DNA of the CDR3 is TGCGCCAGCAGCTCGGGACAGCCCACACCCTACGAGCAGTACTTC.

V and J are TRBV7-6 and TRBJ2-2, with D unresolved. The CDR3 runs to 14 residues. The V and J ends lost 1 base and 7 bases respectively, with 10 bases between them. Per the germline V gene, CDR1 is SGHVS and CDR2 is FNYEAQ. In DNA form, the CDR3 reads TGTGCCAGCAGCTTAGTCCCACAACTCGGGGAGCTGTTTTTT. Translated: CASSLVPQLGELFF.

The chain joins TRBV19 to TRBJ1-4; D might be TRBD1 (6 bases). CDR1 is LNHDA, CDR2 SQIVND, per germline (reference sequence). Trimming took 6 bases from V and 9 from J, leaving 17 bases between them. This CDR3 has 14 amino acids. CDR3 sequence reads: CASRTQGGGKKLFF. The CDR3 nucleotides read TGTGCCAGTAGGACACAGGGAGGCGGCAAAAAACTGTTTTTT.

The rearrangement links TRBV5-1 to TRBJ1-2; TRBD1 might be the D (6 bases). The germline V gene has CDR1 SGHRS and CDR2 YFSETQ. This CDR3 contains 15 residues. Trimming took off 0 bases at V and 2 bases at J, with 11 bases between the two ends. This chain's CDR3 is CASSLDGQRNYGYTF. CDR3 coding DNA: TGCGCCAGCAGCTTGGATGGACAGCGGAACTATGGCTACACCTTC.

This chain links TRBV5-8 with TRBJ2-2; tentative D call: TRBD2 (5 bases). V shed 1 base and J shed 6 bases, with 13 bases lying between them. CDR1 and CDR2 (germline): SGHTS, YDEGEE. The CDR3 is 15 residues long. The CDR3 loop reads CASSLFVAGAGELFF. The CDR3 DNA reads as TGTGCCAGCAGCTTGTTCGTAGCCGGGGCCGGGGAGCTGTTTTTT.

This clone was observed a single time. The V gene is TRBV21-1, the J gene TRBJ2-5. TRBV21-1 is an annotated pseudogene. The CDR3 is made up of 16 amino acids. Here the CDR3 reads CASSTLAGSPGETQYF. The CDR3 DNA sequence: TGTGCCAGCAGCACCCTGGCGGGCAGCCCAGGGGAGACCCAGTACTTC.